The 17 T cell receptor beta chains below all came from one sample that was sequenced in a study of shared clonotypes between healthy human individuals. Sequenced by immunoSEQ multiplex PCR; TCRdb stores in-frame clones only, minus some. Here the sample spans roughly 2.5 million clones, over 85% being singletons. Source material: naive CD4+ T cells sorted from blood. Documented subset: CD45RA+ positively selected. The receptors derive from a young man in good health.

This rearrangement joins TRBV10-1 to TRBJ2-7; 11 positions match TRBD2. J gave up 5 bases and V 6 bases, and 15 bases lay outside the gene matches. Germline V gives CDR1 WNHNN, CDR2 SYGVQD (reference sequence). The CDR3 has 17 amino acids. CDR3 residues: CASSRGLAVPREDEQYF. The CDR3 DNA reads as TGCGCCAGCAGCCGGGGACTAGCGGTACCGAGGGAAGACGAGCAGTACTTC.

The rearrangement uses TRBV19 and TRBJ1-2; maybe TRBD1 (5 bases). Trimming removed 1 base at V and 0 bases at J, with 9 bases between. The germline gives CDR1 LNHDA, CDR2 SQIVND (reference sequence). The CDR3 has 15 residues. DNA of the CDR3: TGTGCCAGTAGTATAGGTGGACAATCTAACTATGGCTACACCTTC. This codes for CASSIGGQSNYGYTF.

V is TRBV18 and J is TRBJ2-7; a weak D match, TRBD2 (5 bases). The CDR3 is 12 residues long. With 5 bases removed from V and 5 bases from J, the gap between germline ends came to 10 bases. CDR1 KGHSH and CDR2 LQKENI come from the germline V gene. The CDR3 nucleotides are TGTGCCAGCTCAGCGGGTAGCAACGAGCAGTACTTC. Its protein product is CASSAGSNEQYF.

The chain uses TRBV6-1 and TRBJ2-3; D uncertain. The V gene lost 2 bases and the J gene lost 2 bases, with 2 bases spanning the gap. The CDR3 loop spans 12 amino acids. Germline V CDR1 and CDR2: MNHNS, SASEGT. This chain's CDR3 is CASSENTDTQYF. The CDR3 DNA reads TGTGCCAGCAGTGAAAACACAGATACGCAGTATTTT.

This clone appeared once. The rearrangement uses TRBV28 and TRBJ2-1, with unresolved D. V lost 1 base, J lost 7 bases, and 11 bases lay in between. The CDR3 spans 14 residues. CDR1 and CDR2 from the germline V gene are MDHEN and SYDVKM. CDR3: CASSLFGSANEQFF. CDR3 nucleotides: TGTGCCAGCAGTTTATTCGGCAGCGCAAATGAGCAGTTCTTC.

The CDR3 reads CASSEVLGTAYF. In DNA form, the CDR3 reads TGTGCCAGCAGTGAAGTTCTTGGGACGGCCTACTTC. The chain joins TRBV6-1 to TRBJ2-7; D is possibly TRBD1 or TRBD2 (5 bases each). The germline V and J ends were trimmed by 1 base and 13 bases, with 14 bases remaining between them. The CDR3 is 12 amino acids. Looked up from germline, CDR1 is MNHNS and CDR2 is SASEGT.

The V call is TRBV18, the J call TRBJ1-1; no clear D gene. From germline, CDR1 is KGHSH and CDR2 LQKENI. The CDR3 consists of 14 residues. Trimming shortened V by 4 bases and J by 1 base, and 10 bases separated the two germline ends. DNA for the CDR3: TGTGCCAGCTCACAGGGAGTGGCGAACACTGAAGCTTTCTTT. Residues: CASSQGVANTEAFF.

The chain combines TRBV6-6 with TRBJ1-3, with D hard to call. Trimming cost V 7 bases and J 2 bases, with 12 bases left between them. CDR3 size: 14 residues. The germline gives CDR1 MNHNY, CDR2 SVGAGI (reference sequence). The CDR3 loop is CASIQVVPGNTIYF. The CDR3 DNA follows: TGTGCCAGCATCCAGGTAGTTCCTGGAAACACCATATATTTT.

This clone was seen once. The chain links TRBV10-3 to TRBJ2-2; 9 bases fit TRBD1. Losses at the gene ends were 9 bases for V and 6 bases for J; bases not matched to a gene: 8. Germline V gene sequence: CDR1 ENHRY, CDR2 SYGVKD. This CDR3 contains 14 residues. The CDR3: CAISLGTGSGELFF. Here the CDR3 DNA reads TGTGCCATTTCGCTAGGGACAGGGTCCGGGGAGCTGTTTTTT.

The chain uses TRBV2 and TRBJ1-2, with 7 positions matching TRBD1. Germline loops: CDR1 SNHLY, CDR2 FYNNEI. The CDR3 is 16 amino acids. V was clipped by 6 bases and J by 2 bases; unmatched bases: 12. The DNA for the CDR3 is TGTGCCAGCAGCTACCAACCGGGACAGCCCAACTATGGCTACACCTTC. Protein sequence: CASSYQPGQPNYGYTF.

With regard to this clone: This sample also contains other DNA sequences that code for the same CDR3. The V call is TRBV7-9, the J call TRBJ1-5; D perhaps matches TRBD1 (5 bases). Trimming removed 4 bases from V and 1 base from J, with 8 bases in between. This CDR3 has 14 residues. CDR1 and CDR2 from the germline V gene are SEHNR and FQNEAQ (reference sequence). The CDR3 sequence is CASSSTESNQPQHF. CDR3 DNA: TGTGCCAGCAGCTCGACAGAGAGCAATCAGCCCCAGCATTTT.

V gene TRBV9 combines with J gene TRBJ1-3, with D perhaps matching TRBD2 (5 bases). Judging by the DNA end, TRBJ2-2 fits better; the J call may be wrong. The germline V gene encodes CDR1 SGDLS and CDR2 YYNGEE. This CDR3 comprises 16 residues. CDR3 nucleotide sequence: TGTGCCAGCAGCGTATCGGGCGGGTTGAACACCGGGGAGCTGTTTTTT. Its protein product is CASSVSGGLNTGELFF.

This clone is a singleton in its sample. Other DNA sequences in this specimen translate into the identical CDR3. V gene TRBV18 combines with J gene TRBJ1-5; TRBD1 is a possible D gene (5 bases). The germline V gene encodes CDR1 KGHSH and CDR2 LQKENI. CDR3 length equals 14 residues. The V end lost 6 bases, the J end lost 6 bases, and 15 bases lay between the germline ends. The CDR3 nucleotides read TGTGCCAGCTCTCCGGGGGGGGGAGGTCAGCCCCAGCATTTT. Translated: CASSPGGGGQPQHF. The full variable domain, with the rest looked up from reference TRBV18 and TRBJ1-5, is NAGVMQNPRHLVRRRGQEARLRCSPMKGHSHVYWYRQLPEEGLKFMVYLQKENIIDESGMPKERFSAEFPKEGPSILRIQQVVRGDSAAYFCASSPGGGGQPQHFGDGTRLSIL.

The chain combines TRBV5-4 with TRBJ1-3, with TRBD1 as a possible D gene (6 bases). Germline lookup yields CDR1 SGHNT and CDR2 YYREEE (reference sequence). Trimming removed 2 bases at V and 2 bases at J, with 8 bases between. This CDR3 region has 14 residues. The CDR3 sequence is CASSFGGPGNTIYF. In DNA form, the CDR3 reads TGTGCCAGCAGCTTTGGGGGGCCTGGAAACACCATATATTTT. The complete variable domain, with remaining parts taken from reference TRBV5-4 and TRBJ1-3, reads ETGVTQSPTHLIKTRGQQVTLRCSSQSGHNTVSWYQQALGQGPQFIFQYYREEENGRGNFPPRFSGLQFPNYSSELNVNALELDDSALYLCASSFGGPGNTIYFGEGSWLTVV.

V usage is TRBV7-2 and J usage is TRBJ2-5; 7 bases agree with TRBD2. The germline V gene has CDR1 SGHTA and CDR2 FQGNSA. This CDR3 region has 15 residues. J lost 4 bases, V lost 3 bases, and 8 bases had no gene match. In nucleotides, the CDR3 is TGTGCCAGCAGCTTTTTCGGCGGGAGCGGAGAGACCCAGTACTTC. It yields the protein CASSFFGGSGETQYF.

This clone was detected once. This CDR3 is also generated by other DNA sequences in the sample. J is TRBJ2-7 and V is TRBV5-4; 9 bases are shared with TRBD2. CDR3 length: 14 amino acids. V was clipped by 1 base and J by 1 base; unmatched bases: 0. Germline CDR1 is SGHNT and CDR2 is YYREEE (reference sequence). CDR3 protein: CASSLLAGSYEQYF. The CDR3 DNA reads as TGTGCCAGCAGCTTGCTAGCGGGATCCTACGAGCAGTACTTC.

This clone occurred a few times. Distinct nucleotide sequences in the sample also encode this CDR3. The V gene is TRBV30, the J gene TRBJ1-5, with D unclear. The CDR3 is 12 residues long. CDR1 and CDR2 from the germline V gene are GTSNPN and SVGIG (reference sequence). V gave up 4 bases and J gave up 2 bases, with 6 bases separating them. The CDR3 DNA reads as TGTGCCTGGACACGCGGCAATCAGCCCCAGCATTTT. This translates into CAWTRGNQPQHF.